This T cell receptor (beta chain) was sequenced for a study of long-term antiretroviral therapy in people with HIV. The CDR3 sequence is 16 residues long. V lost 0 bases and J 3 bases, leaving 15 bases between the germline ends. Germline CDR1 is PRHDT and CDR2 is FYEKMQ (reference sequence). Study findings and constraints: Blood, drawn from about 2003 to 2017, may reflect older ART regimens.

Of note for this clone: No antigen is known for it.

A v3.0 immunoSEQ assay was performed at survey level. Clones were sequenced by immunoSEQ multiplex PCR, and TCRdb holds only the in-frame ones, with some missing. Here the sample spans approximately 14,000 clones, about 80% being singletons. V gene TRBV13 combines with J gene TRBJ2-7; D is perhaps TRBD1 (7 bases). This specimen consisted of unsorted PBMCs, obtained 3.2 years before starting antiretroviral therapy. The source of this sequence is a man aged 40-49 years with HIV. CDR3 amino acids: CASSLGLEGAVYEQYF. For the CDR3, the DNA is TGTGCCAGCAGCTTAGGCCTGGAGGGGGCCGTCTACGAGCAGTACTTC.